One and the same sample provided the 30 T cell receptor beta chains below, sequenced in a study of OX40 agonist ivuxolimab in advanced cancers. Clones were sequenced by immunoSEQ multiplex PCR, and TCRdb holds only the in-frame ones, with some missing. Found here are 50,000 to 70,000 clones, around four fifths of them singletons; the top ten hold approximately 2.2%. This specimen consisted of CD4+ or CD8+ T cells sorted from blood, obtained in a trial of the OX40 agonist ivuxolimab. These receptors were collected from an adult with an advanced solid tumor such as melanoma, head and neck, liver or kidney cancer.

The V and J genes are TRBV9 and TRBJ1-6; a weak D match, TRBD1 (5 bases). Germline V gene sequence: CDR1 SGDLS, CDR2 YYNGEE. This CDR3 spans 16 amino acids. The ends were cut back, 3 bases at V and 8 bases at J, with 18 bases in the middle. CDR3 DNA: TGTGCCAGCAGCGCGGTAACGCCCAGCAGGGATTCACCCCTCCACTTT. This codes for CASSAVTPSRDSPLHF.

V gene TRBV5-6 combines with J gene TRBJ2-3; D ambiguous. The CDR3 is 13 amino acids. V was trimmed by 0 bases and J by 6 bases, leaving 8 bases between them. The germline V gene encodes CDR1 SGHDT and CDR2 YYEEEE. The chain's CDR3 is CASSLGLDDTQYF. In DNA form, the CDR3 reads TGTGCCAGCAGCTTGGGGCTAGATGATACGCAGTATTTT.

The rearrangement links TRBV5-4 to TRBJ1-5; D call uncertain. Trimming took off 0 bases at V and 7 bases at J, with 8 bases between the two ends. Germline V lookup: CDR1 SGHNT, CDR2 YYREEE (reference sequence). The CDR3 contains 13 residues. CDR3 loop: CASSLGLDQPQHF. The CDR3 DNA sequence: TGTGCCAGCAGCTTGGGCTTAGACCAGCCCCAGCATTTT.

The chain uses TRBV19 and TRBJ2-3; D may match TRBD1 or TRBD2 (6 bases each). The CDR3 is 14 residues long. V was clipped by 1 base and J by 6 bases, with 11 bases between them. Germline CDR1 and CDR2: LNHDA and SQIVND (reference sequence). CDR3 loop: CASSIGLGGDTQYF. The CDR3 region has the DNA TGTGCCAGTAGTATAGGTCTGGGGGGCGATACGCAGTATTTT.

The chain couples TRBV28 to TRBJ1-2; D might be TRBD1 (5 bases). Germline CDR1 is MDHEN and CDR2 is SYDVKM. V dropped 8 bases and J dropped 4 bases, with 11 bases sitting between them. The length of the CDR3 is 12 residues. Written as DNA, the CDR3 is TGTGCCAGCGATTCTGGGGGCTATGGCTACACCTTC. Amino acid sequence: CASDSGGYGYTF.

This clone has just one count. V gene TRBV11-3 combines with J gene TRBJ2-1, with 13 nucleotides matching TRBD2. This CDR3 comprises 15 residues. Trimming removed 5 bases from V and 9 bases from J; junction bases left unmatched: 7. Looked up from germline, CDR1 is SGHNT and CDR2 is YENEEA. CDR3 in DNA: TGTGCCAGCAGCCCCACTAGCGGGGGGGCCGGTGAGCAGTTCTTC. It yields the protein CASSPTSGGAGEQFF.

CDR3 coding DNA: TGTGCCAGCAGTGCCTTATGGAGCGGGCTGGGAGCCGGGGAGCTGTTTTTT. This translates into CASSALWSGLGAGELFF. The chain has TRBV6-1 and TRBJ2-2, with D perhaps TRBD2 (6 bases). There are 17 residues in the CDR3. V dropped 4 bases and J dropped 6 bases, with 21 bases sitting between them. Germline V gene sequence: CDR1 MNHNS, CDR2 SASEGT.

With respect to this clone: This specimen includes other DNA sequences encoding the same CDR3. The chain couples TRBV18 to TRBJ2-5; unclear D gene. In germline, CDR1 is KGHSH, CDR2 LQKENI. The CDR3 loop spans 12 amino acids. Trimming took 4 bases from V and 5 from J, leaving 8 bases between them. The CDR3 is CASSLGRETQYF. CDR3 bases: TGTGCCAGCTCACTCGGGCGGGAGACCCAGTACTTC.

The chain uses TRBV20-1 and TRBJ2-7; tentatively, D is TRBD1 or TRBD2 (5 bases each). Trimming stripped 5 bases from V and 3 bases from J, with 8 bases between. Germline V lookup: CDR1 DFQATT, CDR2 SNEGSKA (reference sequence). This CDR3 contains 11 residues. CDR3 sequence (DNA): TGCAGTGCTTGGGGGAGCTACGAGCAGTACTTC. It translates to CSAWGSYEQYF.

V usage is TRBV10-1 and J usage is TRBJ2-7; TRBD2 aligns across 11 bases. Germline V gene data show CDR1 as WNHNN and CDR2 as SYGVQD (reference sequence). The CDR3 is 15 residues long. J lost 2 bases, V lost 6 bases, and 6 bases had no gene match. DNA of the CDR3: TGCGCCAGCAGCGAGACTAGCGGGATTACCTACGAGCAGTACTTC. Its translation: CASSETSGITYEQYF.

V usage is TRBV6-1 and J usage is TRBJ1-1; TRBD1 is a possible D gene (5 bases). Germline CDR1 and CDR2: MNHNS and SASEGT. The V end was cut by 3 bases, the J end by 4 bases, with 12 bases between. The CDR3 sequence is 14 residues long. CDR3 sequence (DNA): TGTGCCAGCAGTGATCGGGGGATACTCACTGAAGCTTTCTTT. Translating gives CASSDRGILTEAFF.

The CDR3 spells CASSSRGLASEQYF. CDR3 bases: TGTGCCAGCAGTTCCAGGGGTCTCGCATCCGAGCAGTACTTC. The gene calls are TRBV6-5 and TRBJ2-7, with D tentatively TRBD1 (6 bases). V lost 4 bases, J lost 6 bases, and 16 bases lay in between. This CDR3 comprises 14 residues. CDR1 is MNHEY, CDR2 SVGAGI, per germline.

The chain recombines TRBV7-2 with TRBJ2-3; D gene unclear. The CDR3 is 13 residues long. With 1 base removed from V and 13 bases from J, the gap between germline ends came to 15 bases. Germline-derived CDR1 and CDR2 are SGHTA and FQGNSA. CDR3 coding DNA: TGTGCCAGCAGCTTAGGGTCTAGTAGACTGGAGTATTTT. It codes for CASSLGSSRLEYF.

The chain uses TRBV28 and TRBJ2-7; D is unclear. V lost 2 bases and J 2 bases, leaving 1 base between the germline ends. Germline CDR1 reads MDHEN; CDR2 reads SYDVKM. The length of the CDR3 is 11 residues. The CDR3 DNA reads TGTGCCAGCAGTTTAGCCTACGAGCAGTACTTC. This translates into CASSLAYEQYF.

The V and J genes are TRBV29-1 and TRBJ2-7; D ambiguous. Germline V gene sequence: CDR1 SQVTM, CDR2 ANQGSEA. Trimming took 3 bases from V and 3 from J, leaving 6 bases between them. The CDR3 has 11 residues. CDR3 sequence (DNA): TGCAGCGTTGAGGACCGCTACGAGCAGTACTTC. Protein sequence: CSVEDRYEQYF.

The gene calls are TRBV9 and TRBJ2-1, with a tentative D call TRBD1 (5 bases). CDR3 size: 15 residues. The V gene lost 0 bases and the J gene lost 4 bases, with 11 bases spanning the gap. Germline lookup yields CDR1 SGDLS and CDR2 YYNGEE. The CDR3 loop is CASSVDPDTYNEQFF. The CDR3 bases are TGTGCCAGCAGCGTAGATCCGGACACGTACAATGAGCAGTTCTTC.

The chain is built from TRBV5-1 and TRBJ1-1, with D hard to call. CDR1 and CDR2 from the germline V gene are SGHRS and YFSETQ. This CDR3 has 13 amino acids. Trimming took 4 bases from V and 0 from J, leaving 7 bases between them. The CDR3 nucleotides read TGCGCCAGCAGCGTTGGGCTGAACACTGAAGCTTTCTTT. Protein: CASSVGLNTEAFF.

The CDR3 DNA reads as TGTGCCAGCAGTTCCACCCCAGGGGGCCGGGAGACCCAGTACTTC. Its translation is CASSSTPGGRETQYF. The V gene is TRBV9, the J gene TRBJ2-5, with 8 nucleotides matching TRBD1. In germline, CDR1 is SGDLS, CDR2 YYNGEE. J lost 5 bases, V lost 5 bases, and 11 bases had no gene match. This CDR3 region has 15 residues.

By proportion, this clone is medium-sized (0.01 to 0.1%). The rearrangement links TRBV11-2 to TRBJ1-3; 7 nucleotides agree with TRBD1. CDR3 size: 15 residues. The germline CDR1 and CDR2 sequences are SGHAT and FQNNGV. The J segment lost 3 bases and the V segment lost 5 bases, leaving 7 bases of the junction unmatched. The CDR3 sequence: CASSNQQGLGNTIYF. Written as DNA, the CDR3 is TGTGCCAGCAGCAACCAACAGGGGCTTGGAAACACCATATATTTT.

The chain recombines TRBV5-1 with TRBJ1-5; D unresolved. Germline V lookup: CDR1 SGHRS, CDR2 YFSETQ. This CDR3 contains 15 residues. Trimming removed 1 base at V and 0 bases at J, with 8 bases between. The CDR3 nucleotides are TGCGCCAGCAGCTTGTCTGCGAATAGCAATCAGCCCCAGCATTTT. This sequence encodes CASSLSANSNQPQHF.

This clone appeared once. J is TRBJ2-7 and V is TRBV6-5, with D possibly TRBD1 on 6 matching bases. Trimming took 5 bases from V and 2 from J, leaving 13 bases between them. The CDR3 runs to 14 residues. Germline CDR1 MNHEY, CDR2 SVGAGI. The CDR3, as DNA: TGTGCCAGCAGTCGTACAGGGACCGCCTACGAGCAGTACTTC. It translates to CASSRTGTAYEQYF.

This clone was observed once. V usage is TRBV5-5 and J usage is TRBJ1-2, with a possible D match to TRBD1 (5 bases). V lost 0 bases and J lost 4, with 13 bases in between. Germline-derived CDR1 and CDR2 are SGHKS and YYEKEE (reference sequence). CDR3 size: 15 residues. The CDR3 sequence: CASSLGRAKLYGYTF. DNA of the CDR3: TGTGCCAGCAGCTTGGGCAGGGCGAAACTCTATGGCTACACCTTC.

This clone was detected only a few times. The chain has TRBV5-6 and TRBJ1-6, with a possible D match to TRBD1 (5 bases). The CDR3 length is 16 residues. V lost 2 bases, J lost 6 bases, and 15 bases lay in between. Germline V gene lookup returns CDR1 SGHDT and CDR2 YYEEEE. CDR3 region: CASSFSPTELNSPLHF. The CDR3 nucleotides read TGTGCCAGCAGCTTCTCCCCGACAGAACTTAATTCACCCCTCCACTTT.

The genes are TRBV5-6 and TRBJ1-3; D ambiguous. V dropped 1 base and J dropped 0 bases, with 17 bases sitting between them. The germline CDR1 and CDR2 sequences are SGHDT and YYEEEE. The CDR3 extends over 18 amino acids. The CDR3 bases are TGTGCCAGCAGCTTGTGGAGGGTGGTAGTAACCTCTGGAAACACCATATATTTT. As protein: CASSLWRVVVTSGNTIYF.

The chain combines TRBV7-9 with TRBJ1-6; perhaps TRBD1 as D (5 bases). Trimming left V 6 bases short and J 6 bases short, with 15 bases between. The length of the CDR3 is 15 residues. Germline values: CDR1 SEHNR, CDR2 FQNEAQ (reference sequence). The CDR3 DNA follows: TGTGCCAGCAGGATATCAGGGAACTCTAATTCACCCCTCCACTTT. This translates into CASRISGNSNSPLHF.

Points on this clone: Additional DNA sequences in this sample encode the identical CDR3. The rearrangement joins TRBV28 to TRBJ2-7; D is ambiguous. With 4 bases removed from V and 0 bases from J, the gap between germline ends came to 10 bases. Germline CDR1 is MDHEN and CDR2 is SYDVKM. The CDR3 sequence is 14 residues long. As DNA, the CDR3 is TGTGCCAGCAGTTCACGGCAGTTCTCCTACGAGCAGTACTTC. Amino acids: CASSSRQFSYEQYF.

The sample holds one count of this clone. The rearrangement joins TRBV27 to TRBJ2-5; no definite D call. The CDR3 length is 14 residues. Trimming removed 2 bases from V and 4 bases from J, with 11 bases in between. Germline CDR1 reads MNHEY; CDR2 reads SMNVEV (reference sequence). CDR3 sequence reads: CASSLSYGRETQYF. CDR3 bases: TGTGCCAGCAGTTTAAGCTACGGACGAGAGACCCAGTACTTC.

The rearrangement links TRBV7-2 to TRBJ1-5; possible D gene TRBD1, 5 bases. This CDR3 contains 13 residues. Trimming removed 5 bases at V and 6 bases at J, with 11 bases between. The germline V gene has CDR1 SGHTA and CDR2 FQGNSA. This chain's CDR3 is CASSLGGPQPQHF. The CDR3 coding sequence is TGTGCCAGCAGCCTTGGGGGTCCTCAGCCCCAGCATTTT.

The chain has TRBV2 and TRBJ1-3; D not certain. The CDR3 has 14 residues. Germline values: CDR1 SNHLY, CDR2 FYNNEI. Between the trimmed V and J ends, which lost 6 bases and 0 bases, there was a span of 9 bases. CDR3 bases: TGTGCCAGCAGCAGACGGACCTCTGGAAACACCATATATTTT. Translating gives CASSRRTSGNTIYF.

The chain links TRBV28 to TRBJ1-5, with D unresolved. In germline, CDR1 is MDHEN, CDR2 SYDVKM. V was clipped by 3 bases and J by 0 bases, with 3 bases between them. CDR3 size: 13 residues. CDR3 protein: CASSLGSNQPQHF. CDR3 DNA: TGTGCCAGCAGTTTGGGTAGCAATCAGCCCCAGCATTTT.